This T cell receptor beta chain was recorded in a study of blood T cell repertoires in COVID-19. On the study more broadly: Italy, Spain and the United States were the sources of the convalescent and acute COVID-19 samples. Nucleic acid was either cDNA or gDNA, and it came from T cells, B-cell-depleted T cells, or PBMCs.

The CDR3 runs to 18 residues. Trimming cost V 6 bases and J 2 bases; bases outside gene matches: 15. Germline V CDR1 and CDR2: ENHRY, SYGVKD. As originally analysed: Scientists estimated how many nucleated cells there were by amplifying reference gene primers. Method: immunoSEQ multiplex PCR; TCRdb's copy keeps in-frame clones and lacks some. V, J and clone size derive from that table, while D and trimming were established from the DNA sequence. The sample consists of approximately 150,000 clones, 70% to 90% of them appearing once. The material sequenced was peripheral blood. The origin of this receptor is an older man with acute or convalescent COVID-19. The chain has TRBV10-3 and TRBJ2-3, with 9 nucleotides matching TRBD1. CDR3 in DNA: TGTGCCATCAGGGGTGACAGGGGGTTGCTGGGACTCACAGATACGCAGTATTTT. It translates to CAIRGDRGLLGLTDTQYF.